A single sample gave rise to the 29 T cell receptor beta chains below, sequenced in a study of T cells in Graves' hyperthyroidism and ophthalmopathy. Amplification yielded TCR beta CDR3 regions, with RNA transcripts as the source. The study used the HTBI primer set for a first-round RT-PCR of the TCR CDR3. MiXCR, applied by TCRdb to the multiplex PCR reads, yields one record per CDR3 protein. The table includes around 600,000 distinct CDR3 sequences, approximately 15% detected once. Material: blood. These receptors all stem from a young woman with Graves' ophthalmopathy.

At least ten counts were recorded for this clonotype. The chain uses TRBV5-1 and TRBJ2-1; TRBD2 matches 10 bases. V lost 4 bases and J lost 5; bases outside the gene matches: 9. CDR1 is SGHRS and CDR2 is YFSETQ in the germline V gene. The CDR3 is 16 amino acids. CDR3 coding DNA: TGCGCCAGCAGCGGAAGAAGCGGGAGGGCCCACAATGAGCAGTTCTTC. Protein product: CASSGRSGRAHNEQFF. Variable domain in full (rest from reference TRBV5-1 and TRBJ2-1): KAGVTQTPRYLIKTRGQQVTLSCSPISGHRSVSWYQQTPGQGLQFLFEYFSETQRNKGNFPGRFSGRQFSNSRSEMNVSTLELGDSALYLCASSGRSGRAHNEQFFGPGTRLTVL.

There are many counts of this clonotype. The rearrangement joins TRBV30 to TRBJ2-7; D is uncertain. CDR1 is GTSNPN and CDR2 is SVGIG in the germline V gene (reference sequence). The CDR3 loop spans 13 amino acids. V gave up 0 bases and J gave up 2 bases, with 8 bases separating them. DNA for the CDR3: TGTGCCTGGAGTGTAAACGGAGCCTACGAGCAGTACTTC. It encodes CAWSVNGAYEQYF.

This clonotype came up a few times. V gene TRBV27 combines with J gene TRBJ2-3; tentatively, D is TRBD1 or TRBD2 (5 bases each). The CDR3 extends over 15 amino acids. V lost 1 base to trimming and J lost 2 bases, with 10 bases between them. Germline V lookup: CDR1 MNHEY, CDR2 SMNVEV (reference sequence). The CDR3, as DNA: TGTGCCAGCAGTTTATGGGACGGATTCACAGATACGCAGTATTTT. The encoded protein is CASSLWDGFTDTQYF.

The DNA for the CDR3 is TGTGCCAGCAGCCAACAACCCGCCCGGAACTTCTACGAGCAGTACTTC. It specifies CASSQQPARNFYEQYF. The V call is TRBV7-2, the J call TRBJ2-7; no firm D call. The germline V and J ends were trimmed by 5 bases and 3 bases, with 20 bases remaining between them. The germline V gene encodes CDR1 SGHTA and CDR2 FQGNSA. There are 16 residues in the CDR3.

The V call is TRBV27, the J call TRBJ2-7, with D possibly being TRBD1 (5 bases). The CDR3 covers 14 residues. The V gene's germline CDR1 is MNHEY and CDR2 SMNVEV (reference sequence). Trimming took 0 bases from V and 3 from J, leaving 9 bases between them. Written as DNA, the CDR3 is TGTGCCAGCAGTTTATCCCTTGACAGCTACGAGCAGTACTTC. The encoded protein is CASSLSLDSYEQYF.

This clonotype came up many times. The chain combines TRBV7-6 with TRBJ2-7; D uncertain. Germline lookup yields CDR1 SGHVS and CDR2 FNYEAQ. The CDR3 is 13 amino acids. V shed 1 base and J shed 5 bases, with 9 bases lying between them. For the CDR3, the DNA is TGTGCCAGCAGCTTAGAACAGAAAAACGAGCAGTACTTC. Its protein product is CASSLEQKNEQYF.

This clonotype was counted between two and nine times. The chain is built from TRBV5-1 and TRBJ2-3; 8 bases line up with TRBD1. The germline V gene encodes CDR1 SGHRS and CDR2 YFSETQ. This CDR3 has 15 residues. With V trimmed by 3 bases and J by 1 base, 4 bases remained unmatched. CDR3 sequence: CASSSEGQGTDTQYF. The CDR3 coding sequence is TGCGCCAGCAGCTCGGAGGGACAGGGCACAGATACGCAGTATTTT.

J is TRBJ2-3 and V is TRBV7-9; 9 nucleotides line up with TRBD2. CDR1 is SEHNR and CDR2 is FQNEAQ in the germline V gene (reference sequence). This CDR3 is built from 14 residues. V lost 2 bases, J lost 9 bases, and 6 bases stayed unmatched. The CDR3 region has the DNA TGTGCCAGCAGCTTAACCGGGACTAGCAAAACGCAGTATTTT. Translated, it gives CASSLTGTSKTQYF.

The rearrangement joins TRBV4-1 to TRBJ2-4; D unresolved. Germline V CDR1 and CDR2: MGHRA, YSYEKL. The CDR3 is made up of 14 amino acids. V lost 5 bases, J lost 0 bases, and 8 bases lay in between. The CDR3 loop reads CASSFFLAKNIQYF. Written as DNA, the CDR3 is TGCGCCAGCAGCTTCTTTCTAGCCAAAAACATTCAGTACTTC.

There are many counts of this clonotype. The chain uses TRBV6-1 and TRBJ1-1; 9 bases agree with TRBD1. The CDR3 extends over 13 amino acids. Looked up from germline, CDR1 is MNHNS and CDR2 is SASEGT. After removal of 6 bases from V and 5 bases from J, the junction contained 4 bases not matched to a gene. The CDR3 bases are TGTGCCAGCAGCGGACAGGGGAGAACTGAAGCTTTCTTT. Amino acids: CASSGQGRTEAFF.

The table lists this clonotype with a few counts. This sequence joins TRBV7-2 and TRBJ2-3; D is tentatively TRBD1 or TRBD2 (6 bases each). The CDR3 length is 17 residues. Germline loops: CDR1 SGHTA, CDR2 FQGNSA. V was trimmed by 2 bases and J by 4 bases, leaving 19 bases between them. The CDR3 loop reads CASSLISGLQGPDTQYF. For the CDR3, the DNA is TGTGCCAGCAGCTTAATCAGCGGGCTTCAGGGGCCAGATACGCAGTATTTT.

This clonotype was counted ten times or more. CDR3 nucleotide sequence: TGCAGCGTTGGCCGCCCCGAAACGAACACTGAAGCTTTCTTT. Translating it yields CSVGRPETNTEAFF. The chain carries TRBV29-1 and TRBJ1-1; the D is unclear. CDR1 and CDR2 (germline): SQVTM, ANQGSEA. The V end lost 4 bases, the J end lost 1 base, and 13 bases lay between the germline ends. The CDR3 is made up of 14 amino acids.

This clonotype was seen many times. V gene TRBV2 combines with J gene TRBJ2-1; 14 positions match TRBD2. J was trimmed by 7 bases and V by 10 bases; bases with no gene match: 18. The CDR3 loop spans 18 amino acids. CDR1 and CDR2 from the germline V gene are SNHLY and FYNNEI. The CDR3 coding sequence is TGTGCCACCAGGGGGGGTCCCGGGACTAGCGGGAGTCGAAATGAGCAGTTCTTC. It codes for CATRGGPGTSGSRNEQFF.

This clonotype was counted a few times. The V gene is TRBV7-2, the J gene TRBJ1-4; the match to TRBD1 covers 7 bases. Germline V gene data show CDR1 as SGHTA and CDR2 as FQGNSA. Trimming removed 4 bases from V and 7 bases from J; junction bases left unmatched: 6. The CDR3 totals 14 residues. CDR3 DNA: TGTGCCAGCAGCTACCTCGGGACAGCTGAAAAACTGTTTTTT. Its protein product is CASSYLGTAEKLFF.

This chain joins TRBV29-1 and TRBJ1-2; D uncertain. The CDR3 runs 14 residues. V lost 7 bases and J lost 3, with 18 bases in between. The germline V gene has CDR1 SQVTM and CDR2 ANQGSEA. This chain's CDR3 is CSARGPSTDYGYTF. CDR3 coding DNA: TGCAGCGCCCGTGGGCCATCGACGGACTATGGCTACACCTTC.

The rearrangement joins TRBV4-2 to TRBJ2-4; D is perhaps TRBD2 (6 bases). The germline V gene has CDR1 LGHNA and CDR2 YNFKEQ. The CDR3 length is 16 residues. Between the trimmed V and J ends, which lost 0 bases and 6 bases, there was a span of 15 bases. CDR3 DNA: TGTGCCAGCAGCCAAGAATCGCGGGGCGGAGGAAACATTCAGTACTTC. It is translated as CASSQESRGGGNIQYF.

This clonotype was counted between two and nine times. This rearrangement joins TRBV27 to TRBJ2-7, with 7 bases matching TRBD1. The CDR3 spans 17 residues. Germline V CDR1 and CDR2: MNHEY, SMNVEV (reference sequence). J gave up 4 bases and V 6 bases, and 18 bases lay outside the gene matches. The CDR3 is CASSPSGRGLAKYEQYF. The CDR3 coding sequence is TGTGCCAGCAGCCCGAGCGGAAGGGGGCTCGCCAAATACGAGCAGTACTTC.

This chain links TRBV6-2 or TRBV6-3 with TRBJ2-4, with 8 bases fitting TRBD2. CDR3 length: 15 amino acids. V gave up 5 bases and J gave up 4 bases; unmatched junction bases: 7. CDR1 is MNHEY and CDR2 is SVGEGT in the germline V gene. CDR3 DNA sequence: TGTGCCAGCAGTACACGACTAGCGAAAAAAAACATTCAGTACTTC. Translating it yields CASSTRLAKKNIQYF.

DNA for the CDR3: TGTGCCAGCAGTCTAGGGGGAGGGGGGGGGGCCAACGTCCTGACTTTC. This sequence encodes CASSLGGGGGANVLTF. V and J are TRBV27 and TRBJ2-6; maybe TRBD2 (7 bases). Germline V gives CDR1 MNHEY, CDR2 SMNVEV (reference sequence). Trimming took off 5 bases at V and 4 bases at J, with 15 bases between the two ends. This CDR3 contains 16 residues. Filled out from reference TRBV27 and TRBJ2-6, the complete variable domain reads EAQVTQNPRYLITVTGKKLTVTCSQNMNHEYMSWYRQDPGLGLRQIYYSMNVEVTDKGDVPEGYKVSRKEKRNFPLILESPSPNQTSLYFCASSLGGGGGANVLTFGAGSRLTVL.

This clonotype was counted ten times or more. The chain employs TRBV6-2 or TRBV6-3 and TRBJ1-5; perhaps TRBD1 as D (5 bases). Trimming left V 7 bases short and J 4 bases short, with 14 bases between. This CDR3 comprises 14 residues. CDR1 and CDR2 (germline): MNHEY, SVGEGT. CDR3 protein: CASTPWGSNQPQHF. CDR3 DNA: TGTGCCAGCACCCCCTGGGGCAGTAATCAGCCCCAGCATTTT.

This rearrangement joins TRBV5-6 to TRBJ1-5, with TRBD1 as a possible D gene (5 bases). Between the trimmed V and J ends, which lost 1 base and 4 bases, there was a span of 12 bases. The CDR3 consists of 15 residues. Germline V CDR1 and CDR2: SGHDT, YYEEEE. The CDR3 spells CASSLRGRLNQPQHF. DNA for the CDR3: TGTGCCAGCAGCTTGAGGGGCCGCCTTAATCAGCCCCAGCATTTT.

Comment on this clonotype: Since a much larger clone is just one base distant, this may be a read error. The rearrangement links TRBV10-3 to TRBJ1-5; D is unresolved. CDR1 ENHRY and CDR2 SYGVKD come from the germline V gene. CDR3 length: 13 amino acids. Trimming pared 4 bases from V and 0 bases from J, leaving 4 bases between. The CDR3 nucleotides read TGTGCCATCAGTGCGGATAGCAATCAGCCCCAGCATTTT. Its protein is CAISADSNQPQHF.

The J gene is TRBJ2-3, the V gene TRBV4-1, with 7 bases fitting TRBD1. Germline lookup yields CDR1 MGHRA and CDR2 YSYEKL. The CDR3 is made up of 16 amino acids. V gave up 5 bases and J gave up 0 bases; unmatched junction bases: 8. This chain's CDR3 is CASSYTGDTSTDTQYF. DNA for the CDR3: TGCGCCAGCAGCTACACAGGGGATACTAGCACAGATACGCAGTATTTT.

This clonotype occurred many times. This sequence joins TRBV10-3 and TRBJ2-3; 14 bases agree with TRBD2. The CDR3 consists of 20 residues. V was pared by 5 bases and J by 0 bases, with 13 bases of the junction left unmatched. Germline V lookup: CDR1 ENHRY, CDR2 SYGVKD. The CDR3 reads CAISPRSGTSGGVSTDTQYF. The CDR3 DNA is TGTGCCATCAGTCCCCGCTCCGGGACTAGCGGGGGTGTTAGCACAGATACGCAGTATTTT.

The CDR3 DNA reads TGTGCCAGCAGGGATGGACAGGGTGTTGATGGCTACACCTTC. As protein: CASRDGQGVDGYTF. The chain carries TRBV6-1 and TRBJ1-2; 8 positions agree with TRBD1. CDR1 is MNHNS, CDR2 SASEGT, per germline. V dropped 6 bases and J dropped 6; count of bases not matched to a gene: 9. The CDR3 consists of 14 residues.

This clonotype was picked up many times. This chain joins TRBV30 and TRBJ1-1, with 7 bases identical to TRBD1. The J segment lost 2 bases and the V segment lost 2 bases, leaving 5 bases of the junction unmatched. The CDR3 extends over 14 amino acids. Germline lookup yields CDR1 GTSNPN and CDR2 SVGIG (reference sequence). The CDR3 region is CAWSIGGGNTEAFF. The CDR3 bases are TGTGCCTGGAGTATCGGAGGGGGCAACACTGAAGCTTTCTTT. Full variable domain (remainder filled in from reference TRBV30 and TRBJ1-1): SQTIHQWPATLVQPVGSPLSLECTVEGTSNPNLYWYRQAAGRGLQLLFYSVGIGQISSEVPQNLSASRPQDRQFILSSKKLLLSDSGFYLCAWSIGGGNTEAFFGQGTRLTVV.

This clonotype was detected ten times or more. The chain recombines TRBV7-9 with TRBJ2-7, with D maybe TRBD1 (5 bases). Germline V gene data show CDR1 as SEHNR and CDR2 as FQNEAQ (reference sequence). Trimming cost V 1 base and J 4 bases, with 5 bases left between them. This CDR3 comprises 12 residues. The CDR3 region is CASSLGQYEQYF. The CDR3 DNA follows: TGTGCCAGCAGCTTAGGACAGTACGAGCAGTACTTC.

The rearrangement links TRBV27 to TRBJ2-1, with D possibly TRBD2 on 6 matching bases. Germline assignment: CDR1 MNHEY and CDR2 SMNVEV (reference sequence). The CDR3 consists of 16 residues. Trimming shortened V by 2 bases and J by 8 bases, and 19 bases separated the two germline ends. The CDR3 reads CASSLGLEAGLDEQFF. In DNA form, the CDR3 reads TGTGCCAGCAGTTTAGGGTTGGAAGCGGGCCTCGATGAGCAGTTCTTC.

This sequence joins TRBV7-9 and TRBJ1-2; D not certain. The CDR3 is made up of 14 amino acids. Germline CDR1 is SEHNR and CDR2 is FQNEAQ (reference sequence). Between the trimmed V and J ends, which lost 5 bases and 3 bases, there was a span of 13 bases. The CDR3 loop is CASSPGRLDYGYTF. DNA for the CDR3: TGTGCCAGCAGCCCGGGTCGTTTGGACTATGGCTACACCTTC.